What follows are 5 T cell receptor beta chains derived from one specimen sequenced in a study of blood T cell repertoires in COVID-19. Clones were read by immunoSEQ multiplex PCR, and TCRdb kept only the in-frame ones, dropping some. Of about 98,000 clones in the sample, 70% to 90% were seen once. Sequencing was carried out using peripheral blood. The receptor set was obtained from an older man with acute or convalescent COVID-19.

The J gene is TRBJ1-4, the V gene TRBV7-8; the D gene is possibly TRBD1 (5 bases). In germline, CDR1 is SGHVS, CDR2 FQNEAQ. V was clipped by 4 bases and J by 7 bases, with 19 bases between them. This CDR3 comprises 16 residues. The CDR3 nucleotides read TGTGCCAGCAGCTCTCGCTCGGGGGTTCGGAGTGAAAAACTGTTTTTT. Translation gives CASSSRSGVRSEKLFF.

This chain links TRBV25-1 with TRBJ2-7, with D possibly matching TRBD1 (6 bases). Germline V gene lookup returns CDR1 MGHDK and CDR2 SYGVNS. This CDR3 is built from 15 residues. Trimming left V 1 base short and J 1 base short, with 11 bases between. The chain's CDR3 is CASSEFSGTSYEQYF. The CDR3 coding sequence is TGTGCCAGCAGTGAATTTTCGGGGACATCCTACGAGCAGTACTTC.

The rearrangement links TRBV7-2 to TRBJ2-2, with D possibly matching TRBD2 (7 bases). V lost 0 bases, J lost 5 bases, and 13 bases lay in between. The CDR3 has 16 amino acids. Germline V gene lookup returns CDR1 SGHTA and CDR2 FQGNSA. In nucleotides, the CDR3 is TGTGCCAGCAGCTTAGCGGGGGGGGCCCAAACCGGGGAGCTGTTTTTT. Protein sequence: CASSLAGGAQTGELFF.

The J gene is TRBJ1-6, the V gene TRBV6-5, with 8 bases fitting TRBD1. Unmatched junction bases numbered 7, after V lost 8 bases and J lost 4 bases. There are 15 residues in the CDR3. Germline CDR1 and CDR2: MNHEY and SVGAGI. The chain's CDR3 is CASDPDRGYNSPLHF. For the CDR3, the DNA is TGTGCCAGCGATCCTGACAGGGGATATAATTCACCCCTCCACTTT.

A note on this clone: Its ends do not fully match the called genes, so a read error is possible. The V gene is TRBV5-6, the J gene TRBJ1-1; D is unresolved. The length of the CDR3 is 16 residues. Germline V gene sequence: CDR1 SGHDT, CDR2 YYEEEE. The CDR3 DNA sequence: TGTGCCAGCAGGGAGGGATACGGATTCTTGAACATTGAAGCTTTCTTT. Its translation is CASREGYGFLNIEAFF.